This is a list of T cell receptor beta chains from one sample in a study of blood T cell repertoires in COVID-19. Sequencing used immunoSEQ multiplex PCR; TCRdb keeps in-frame clones, though not all of them. The sample consists of 360,000 or so clones, roughly 89% of them appearing once. The sequenced material came from peripheral blood. These receptors were obtained from a man between 18 and 35 years old with active or convalescent COVID-19. The CDR3 runs from the conserved cysteine through the conserved F or W. The D gene is left open where the match is weak. Not every row has a clone size; where given, it reads once, few, many or a size class.

v_call: TRBV23-1; clone_size: NA; d_call: TRBD1; j_call: TRBJ2-5; cdr3_aa: CASSQSRSRDRGTETQYF; cdr3_nt: TGCGCCAGCAGTCAATCTAGGTCCCGGGACAGGGGCACGGAGACCCAGTACTTC
v_call: TRBV4-3; clone_size: NA; d_call: TRBD2; j_call: TRBJ2-1; cdr3_aa: CASSQEVAGVMNEQFF; cdr3_nt: TGCGCCAGCAGCCAAGAGGTAGCGGGAGTGATGAATGAGCAGTTCTTC
v_call: TRBV5-1; clone_size: once; d_call: NA; j_call: TRBJ2-1; cdr3_aa: CASSLKDSSYNEQFF; cdr3_nt: TGCGCCAGCAGCTTGAAGGACAGCTCCTACAATGAGCAGTTCTTC
v_call: TRBV18; clone_size: NA; d_call: NA; j_call: TRBJ1-1; cdr3_aa: CASSPNFGTEAFF; cdr3_nt: TGTGCCAGCTCACCGAATTTCGGCACTGAAGCTTTCTTT
v_call: TRBV9; clone_size: NA; d_call: NA; j_call: TRBJ1-4; cdr3_aa: CASSVFATNEKLFF; cdr3_nt: TGTGCCAGCAGCGTGTTCGCAACTAATGAAAAACTGTTTTTT
v_call: TRBV5-1; clone_size: NA; d_call: TRBD1; j_call: TRBJ1-1; cdr3_aa: CASSFTGAQDTEAFF; cdr3_nt: TGCGCCAGCAGCTTTACAGGGGCGCAGGACACTGAAGCTTTCTTT
v_call: TRBV5-4; clone_size: NA; d_call: TRBD2; j_call: TRBJ2-7; cdr3_aa: CASSSGGPYEQYF; cdr3_nt: TGTGCCAGCAGCTCGGGAGGGCCGTACGAGCAGTACTTC
v_call: TRBV5-1; clone_size: NA; d_call: NA; j_call: TRBJ1-4; cdr3_aa: CASSESRGMAVVEKLFF; cdr3_nt: TGCGCCAGCAGCGAATCCCGAGGCATGGCAGTTGTTGAAAAACTGTTTTTT
v_call: TRBV28; clone_size: once; d_call: NA; j_call: TRBJ1-2; cdr3_aa: CASSSLALPVGQGYGYTF; cdr3_nt: TGTGCCAGCAGTTCATTAGCCCTCCCGGTGGGCCAGGGGTATGGCTACACCTTC
v_call: TRBV5-1; clone_size: NA; d_call: NA; j_call: TRBJ2-6; cdr3_aa: CASSRQETGANVLTF; cdr3_nt: TGCGCCAGCAGCCGGCAGGAAACTGGGGCCAACGTCCTGACTTTC
v_call: TRBV7-2; clone_size: NA; d_call: NA; j_call: TRBJ2-2; cdr3_aa: CASRPDTPGELFF; cdr3_nt: TGTGCCAGCAGGCCGGACACCCCCGGGGAGCTGTTTTTT
v_call: TRBV20-1; clone_size: once; d_call: NA; j_call: TRBJ2-1; cdr3_aa: CSGLGSEQFF; cdr3_nt: TGCAGTGGGTTGGGGAGTGAGCAGTTCTTC
v_call: TRBV9; clone_size: NA; d_call: NA; j_call: TRBJ2-2; cdr3_aa: CASSVGENTGELFF; cdr3_nt: TGTGCCAGCAGCGTAGGAGAGAACACCGGGGAGCTGTTTTTT
v_call: TRBV9; clone_size: NA; d_call: NA; j_call: TRBJ1-2; cdr3_aa: CASSVTGSLNYGYTF; cdr3_nt: TGTGCCAGCAGCGTAACGGGGTCCCTTAACTATGGCTACACCTTC
v_call: TRBV27; clone_size: many; d_call: NA; j_call: TRBJ2-7; cdr3_aa: CASRDGGPTYEQYF; cdr3_nt: TGTGCCAGCAGAGACGGGGGGCCTACCTACGAGCAGTACTTC
v_call: TRBV13; clone_size: NA; d_call: NA; j_call: TRBJ2-7; cdr3_aa: CASSLASTYEQYF; cdr3_nt: TGTGCCAGCAGCTTAGCTTCTACCTACGAGCAGTACTTC
v_call: TRBV19; clone_size: NA; d_call: TRBD2; j_call: TRBJ2-1; cdr3_aa: CASSFSGSSYNEQFF; cdr3_nt: TGTGCCAGTAGTTTTAGCGGGAGCTCCTACAATGAGCAGTTCTTC
v_call: TRBV28; clone_size: NA; d_call: TRBD1; j_call: TRBJ1-5; cdr3_aa: CASILADRVHNQPQHF; cdr3_nt: TGTGCCAGCATCCTAGCGGACAGGGTACACAATCAGCCCCAGCATTTT
v_call: TRBV7-8; clone_size: few; d_call: NA; j_call: TRBJ1-5; cdr3_aa: CASSLGRSNQPQHF; cdr3_nt: TGTGCCAGCAGCTTAGGGAGGAGCAATCAGCCCCAGCATTTT
v_call: TRBV29-1; clone_size: NA; d_call: NA; j_call: TRBJ2-1; cdr3_aa: CSDGKGGTYRNEQFF; cdr3_nt: TGCAGCGACGGGAAGGGGGGGACCTATCGTAATGAGCAGTTCTTC
v_call: TRBV24-1; clone_size: NA; d_call: NA; j_call: TRBJ1-1; cdr3_aa: CATSDWGGNTEAFF; cdr3_nt: TGTGCCACCAGTGATTGGGGCGGCAACACTGAAGCTTTCTTT
v_call: TRBV28; clone_size: NA; d_call: TRBD1; j_call: TRBJ2-7; cdr3_aa: CASSSGTGGTRQYF; cdr3_nt: TGTGCCAGCAGTTCCGGGACAGGGGGCACGAGGCAGTACTTC
v_call: TRBV7-6; clone_size: NA; d_call: NA; j_call: TRBJ1-5; cdr3_aa: CASSLDTAYSNQPQHF; cdr3_nt: TGTGCCAGCAGCTTAGATACAGCATATAGCAATCAGCCCCAGCATTTT
v_call: TRBV28; clone_size: NA; d_call: NA; j_call: TRBJ2-2; cdr3_aa: CASSFPSQNTGELFF; cdr3_nt: TGTGCCAGCAGTTTCCCAAGCCAGAACACCGGGGAGCTGTTTTTT
v_call: TRBV28; clone_size: few; d_call: NA; j_call: TRBJ1-3; cdr3_aa: CASSPGGSGNTIYF; cdr3_nt: TGTGCCAGCAGCCCAGGTGGCTCTGGAAACACCATATATTTT
v_call: TRBV6-2/TRBV6-3; clone_size: NA; d_call: NA; j_call: TRBJ1-2; cdr3_aa: CASSYLALRYSNGYTF; cdr3_nt: TGTGCCAGCAGTTATCTGGCCCTGAGGTATTCCAACGGCTACACCTTC
v_call: TRBV5-1; clone_size: NA; d_call: TRBD1; j_call: TRBJ2-1; cdr3_aa: CASSLGLTGPYNEQFF; cdr3_nt: TGCGCCAGCAGCTTGGGTTTGACAGGGCCCTACAATGAGCAGTTCTTC
v_call: TRBV7-2; clone_size: NA; d_call: NA; j_call: TRBJ2-7; cdr3_aa: CASSLFLSQGRFEEQYF; cdr3_nt: TGTGCCAGCAGCTTATTTTTGTCGCAGGGGAGATTTGAAGAGCAGTACTTC
v_call: TRBV7-9; clone_size: NA; d_call: NA; j_call: TRBJ1-4; cdr3_aa: CASRPNGGLAEKLFF; cdr3_nt: TGTGCCAGCAGACCCAACGGGGGGCTCGCTGAAAAACTGTTTTTT
v_call: TRBV24-1; clone_size: NA; d_call: TRBD1; j_call: TRBJ2-4; cdr3_aa: CATSGQGTNIQYF; cdr3_nt: TGTGCCACCAGTGGACAGGGTACCAACATTCAGTACTTC
v_call: TRBV6-1; clone_size: NA; d_call: NA; j_call: TRBJ1-2; cdr3_aa: CASSEVGGYGYTF; cdr3_nt: TGTGCCAGCAGTGAAGTCGGGGGGTATGGCTACACCTTC
v_call: TRBV10-3; clone_size: NA; d_call: NA; j_call: TRBJ2-1; cdr3_aa: CAITPQERDYNEQFF; cdr3_nt: TGTGCCATCACCCCACAGGAGAGAGACTACAATGAGCAGTTCTTC
v_call: TRBV7-9; clone_size: NA; d_call: NA; j_call: TRBJ1-4; cdr3_aa: CASSFMYEKLFF; cdr3_nt: TGTGCCAGCAGCTTTATGTATGAAAAACTGTTTTTT
v_call: TRBV9; clone_size: NA; d_call: NA; j_call: TRBJ1-6; cdr3_aa: CASSPSPDKDSPLHF; cdr3_nt: TGTGCCAGCAGCCCGAGTCCGGACAAGGATTCACCCCTCCACTTT
v_call: TRBV6-2/TRBV6-3; clone_size: NA; d_call: NA; j_call: TRBJ2-7; cdr3_aa: CASSYGRGVHEQYF; cdr3_nt: TGTGCCAGCAGTTACGGCAGGGGCGTTCACGAGCAGTACTTC
v_call: TRBV18; clone_size: NA; d_call: NA; j_call: TRBJ2-1; cdr3_aa: CASSPRQAIEQFF; cdr3_nt: TGTGCCAGCTCACCACGACAGGCCATTGAACAGTTCTTC
v_call: TRBV19; clone_size: NA; d_call: TRBD1; j_call: TRBJ1-5; cdr3_aa: CATGTGDNQPQHF; cdr3_nt: TGTGCCACAGGGACAGGGGATAATCAGCCCCAGCATTTT
v_call: TRBV5-6; clone_size: once; d_call: NA; j_call: TRBJ1-2; cdr3_aa: CASSLRDSIYGYTF; cdr3_nt: TGTGCCAGCAGCTTACGTGACAGCATCTATGGCTACACCTTC
v_call: TRBV5-1; clone_size: NA; d_call: NA; j_call: TRBJ2-3; cdr3_aa: CASSLDLGGTDTQYF; cdr3_nt: TGCGCCAGCAGCTTGGACCTAGGGGGCACAGATACGCAGTATTTT
v_call: TRBV9; clone_size: few; d_call: TRBD2; j_call: TRBJ2-1; cdr3_aa: CASSVYGGASNEQFF; cdr3_nt: TGTGCCAGCAGCGTATACGGGGGGGCGAGCAATGAGCAGTTCTTC
v_call: TRBV19; clone_size: NA; d_call: NA; j_call: TRBJ2-1; cdr3_aa: CASSSRVGGEQFF; cdr3_nt: TGTGCCAGTAGCTCCAGGGTAGGGGGTGAGCAGTTCTTC
v_call: TRBV5-8; clone_size: NA; d_call: NA; j_call: TRBJ1-1; cdr3_aa: CASSLRIRQATEAFF; cdr3_nt: TGTGCCAGCAGCCTGAGGATAAGACAGGCCACTGAAGCTTTCTTT
v_call: TRBV3-1/TRBV3-2; clone_size: NA; d_call: TRBD2; j_call: TRBJ2-7; cdr3_aa: CASSQDTRGRPYEQYF; cdr3_nt: TGTGCCAGCAGCCAAGATACGCGGGGGAGACCATACGAGCAGTACTTC
v_call: TRBV29-1; clone_size: once; d_call: NA; j_call: TRBJ2-6; cdr3_aa: CSVGAPGSGANVLTF; cdr3_nt: TGCAGCGTTGGCGCCCCAGGGTCTGGGGCCAACGTCCTGACTTTC
v_call: TRBV19; clone_size: NA; d_call: TRBD1; j_call: TRBJ1-2; cdr3_aa: CASSPGGRSDYGYTF; cdr3_nt: TGTGCCAGTAGTCCAGGGGGGCGAAGTGACTATGGCTACACCTTC
v_call: TRBV6-5; clone_size: NA; d_call: NA; j_call: TRBJ1-1; cdr3_aa: CASSPRAYTEAFF; cdr3_nt: TGTGCCAGCAGCCCACGCGCCTACACTGAAGCTTTCTTT
v_call: TRBV6-2/TRBV6-3; clone_size: NA; d_call: TRBD2; j_call: TRBJ2-3; cdr3_aa: CASSFGLADYTDTQYF; cdr3_nt: TGTGCCAGCAGCTTCGGACTAGCGGACTACACAGATACGCAGTATTTT
v_call: TRBV7-9; clone_size: NA; d_call: TRBD1; j_call: TRBJ1-2; cdr3_aa: CASSPGQLSGYGYTF; cdr3_nt: TGTGCCAGCAGCCCGGGACAGCTTAGCGGCTATGGCTACACCTTC
v_call: TRBV27; clone_size: NA; d_call: NA; j_call: TRBJ1-5; cdr3_aa: CASSLSGDQPQHF; cdr3_nt: TGTGCCAGCAGTTTATCAGGGGATCAGCCCCAGCATTTT
v_call: TRBV18; clone_size: NA; d_call: NA; j_call: TRBJ1-4; cdr3_aa: CASSPRLTDSSNEKLFF; cdr3_nt: TGTGCCAGCTCACCACGGCTTACCGATTCCTCTAATGAAAAACTGTTTTTT
v_call: TRBV7-2; clone_size: NA; d_call: TRBD1; j_call: TRBJ2-7; cdr3_aa: CASSPAGTAYEQYF; cdr3_nt: TGTGCCAGCAGCCCAGCCGGGACAGCTTACGAGCAGTACTTC
v_call: TRBV4-3; clone_size: NA; d_call: TRBD1; j_call: TRBJ1-2; cdr3_aa: CASSPAGTGYGYTF; cdr3_nt: TGCGCCAGCAGCCCCGCCGGGACAGGCTATGGCTACACCTTC
v_call: TRBV18; clone_size: NA; d_call: TRBD2; j_call: TRBJ2-1; cdr3_aa: CASSPASGSYEQFF; cdr3_nt: TGTGCCAGCTCACCAGCTAGCGGGAGCTATGAGCAGTTCTTC
v_call: TRBV3-1/TRBV3-2; clone_size: NA; d_call: NA; j_call: TRBJ1-5; cdr3_aa: CASSQVLGFSNQPQHF; cdr3_nt: TGTGCCAGCAGCCAAGTCCTCGGGTTTAGCAATCAGCCCCAGCATTTT
v_call: TRBV10-1; clone_size: NA; d_call: NA; j_call: TRBJ1-1; cdr3_aa: CASNRVNTEAFF; cdr3_nt: TGCGCCAGCAATCGGGTGAACACTGAAGCTTTCTTT
v_call: TRBV5-1; clone_size: once; d_call: NA; j_call: TRBJ2-7; cdr3_aa: CASSSWTQSYEQYF; cdr3_nt: TGCGCCAGCAGCTCTTGGACACAGTCCTACGAGCAGTACTTC
v_call: TRBV6-5; clone_size: NA; d_call: NA; j_call: TRBJ1-1; cdr3_aa: CASRRAVGTEAFF; cdr3_nt: TGTGCCAGCAGGCGGGCGGTCGGGACTGAAGCTTTCTTT
v_call: TRBV9; clone_size: NA; d_call: NA; j_call: TRBJ1-2; cdr3_aa: CASSVGGGNYGYTF; cdr3_nt: TGTGCCAGCAGCGTAGGTGGCGGAAACTATGGCTACACCTTC
v_call: TRBV7-2; clone_size: NA; d_call: NA; j_call: TRBJ1-2; cdr3_aa: CASSPTGFYGYTF; cdr3_nt: TGTGCCAGCAGCCCTACAGGGTTCTATGGCTACACCTTC